This record covers a single T cell receptor beta chain. Its antigen target is currently unknown. Base qualities are not recorded, but no much larger clone differs from it by a single base. The entry originates in a study of T-cell reconstitution after alpha-beta-depleted transplantation in children listed by TCRdb under 2016. At the level of the whole study: The study quantitatively tracked T-cell immune reconstitution after TCRalphabeta/CD19-depleted allogeneic hematopoietic cell transplantation in children using TCR repertoire profiling.

The library was prepared using PCR. Sequencing relied on an Illumina HiSeq 2500. Molecular barcoding was employed in the preparation of TCR libraries, with unique molecular identifiers being used to normalize TCRbeta repertoire quantification. Starting from the raw public reads, TCRdb applied fastp trimming at Q25, assembled clones with MiXCR and retained in-frame beta chains. Entries are consolidated by CDR3 protein sequence, retaining the most common genes and DNA. The sample table shows about 370,000 distinct CDR3 sequences, and about a fifth are seen once. The biggest ten clones account for 3.8% of the sample. The junction carries 12 bases between V and J, which are trimmed by 1 base and 2 bases respectively. The CDR3 covers 15 residues, taking in both the cysteine and the phenylalanine. The read is trimmed to its CDR3 DNA, 45 bases read in frame from base 1. The germline V gene encodes CDR1 SGHTA and CDR2 FQGNSA.

The specimen comprised PBMCs from the stem cell graft donor, sampled from the stem cell graft. The V and J genes are TRBV7-2 and TRBJ2-7; the D gene is possibly TRBD1, with 5 bases matching. The clonotype comes from a human donor who donated a stem cell graft to a child with acute myeloid leukemia. The CDR3 reads CASSLDRGGTYEQYF. At the DNA level, the sequence is TGTGCCAGCAGCTTAGATAGGGGCGGAACCTACGAGCAGTACTTC.